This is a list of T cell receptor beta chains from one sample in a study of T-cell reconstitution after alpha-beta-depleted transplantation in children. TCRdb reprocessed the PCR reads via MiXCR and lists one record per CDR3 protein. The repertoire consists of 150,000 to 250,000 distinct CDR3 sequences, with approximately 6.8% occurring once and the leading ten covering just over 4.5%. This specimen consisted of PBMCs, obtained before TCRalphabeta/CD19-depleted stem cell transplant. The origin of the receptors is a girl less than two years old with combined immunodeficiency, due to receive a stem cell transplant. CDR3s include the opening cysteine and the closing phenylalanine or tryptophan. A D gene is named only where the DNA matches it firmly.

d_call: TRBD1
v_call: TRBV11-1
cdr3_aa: CASSLSDRGHRSYNEQFF

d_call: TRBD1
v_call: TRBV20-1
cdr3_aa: CSASEPTGIRSPLHF

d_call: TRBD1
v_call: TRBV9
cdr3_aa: CASSVGSRDRRGYTF

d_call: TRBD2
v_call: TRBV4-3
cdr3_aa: CASSQWLAGPGELFF

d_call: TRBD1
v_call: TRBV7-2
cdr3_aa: CASSAGTVGNTIYF

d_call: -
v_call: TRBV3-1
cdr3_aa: CASSQDPPIKNAVTTQYF

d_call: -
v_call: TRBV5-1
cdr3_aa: CASSFGQGGGTDTQYF

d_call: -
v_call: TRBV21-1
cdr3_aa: CASSKGGGTPSYEQYF

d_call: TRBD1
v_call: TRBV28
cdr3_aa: CASSLMSGGYNEQFF

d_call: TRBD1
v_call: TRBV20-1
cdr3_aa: CSATGTVLTGELFF

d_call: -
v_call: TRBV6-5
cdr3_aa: CASSYHGSSYEQYF

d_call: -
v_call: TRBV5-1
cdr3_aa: CASSLERLPAYNEQFF

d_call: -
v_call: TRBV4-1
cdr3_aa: CASSQGALPPSEQYF

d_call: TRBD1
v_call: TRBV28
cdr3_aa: CAANRGLQETQYF

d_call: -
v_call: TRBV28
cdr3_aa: CASSLLGRLSNQPQHF

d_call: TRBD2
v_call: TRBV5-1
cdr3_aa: CASDLAGGSHNEQFF

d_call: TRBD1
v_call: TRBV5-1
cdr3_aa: CASSSSGQGTYEQYF

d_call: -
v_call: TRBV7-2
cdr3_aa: CASSLAREFVTGELFF

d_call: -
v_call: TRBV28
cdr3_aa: CASSLRRIHEQYF

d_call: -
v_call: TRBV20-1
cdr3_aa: CSARIATYNEQFF

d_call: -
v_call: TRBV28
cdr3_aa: CASSLLGWDSGELFF

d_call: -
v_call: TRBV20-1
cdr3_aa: CSARGYSDLMQFF

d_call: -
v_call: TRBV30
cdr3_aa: CAWSSSYEQYF

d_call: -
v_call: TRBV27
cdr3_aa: CASSLSDPRGTDTQYF

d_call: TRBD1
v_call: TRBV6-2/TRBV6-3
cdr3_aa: CASLTGPGQPDYGYTF

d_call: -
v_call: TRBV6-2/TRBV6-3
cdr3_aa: CASSYGPQGYNEQFF

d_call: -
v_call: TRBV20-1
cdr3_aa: CSASFSGRRGEKLFF

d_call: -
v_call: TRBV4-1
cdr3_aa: CASSQLQVGGYEQYF

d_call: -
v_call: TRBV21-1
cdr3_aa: CASSKVGDWSYEQYF

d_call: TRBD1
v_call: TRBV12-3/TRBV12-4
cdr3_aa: CASSDGQGYNEQFF

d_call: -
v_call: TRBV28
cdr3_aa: CASSTTTGELFF

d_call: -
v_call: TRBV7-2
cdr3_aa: CASSFRDGVYEQYF

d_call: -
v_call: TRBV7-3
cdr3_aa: CASSSYPDNEQFF

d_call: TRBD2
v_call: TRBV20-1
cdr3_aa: CSARTGGSTYEQYF

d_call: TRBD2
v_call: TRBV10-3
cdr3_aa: CAISDHGGASATGELFF

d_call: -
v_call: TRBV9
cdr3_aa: CASSARPYNEQFF

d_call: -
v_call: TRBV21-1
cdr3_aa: CASSKGERDRPMNTEAFF

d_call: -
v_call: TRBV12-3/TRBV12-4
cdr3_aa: CATSYTGELFF

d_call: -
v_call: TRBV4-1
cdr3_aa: CASRREGVTEAFF

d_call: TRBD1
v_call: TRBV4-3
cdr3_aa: CASSPAGTANEKLFF

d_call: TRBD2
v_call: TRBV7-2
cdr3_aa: CASSFGTSATQYF

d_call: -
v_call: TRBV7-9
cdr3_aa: CASSLAQNEAFF

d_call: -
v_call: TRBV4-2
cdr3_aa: CASSQELYREIYNEQFF

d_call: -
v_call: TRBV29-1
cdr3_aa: CSVDGESSYEQYF

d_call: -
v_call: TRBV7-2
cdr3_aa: CASSWGLHSYNEQFF

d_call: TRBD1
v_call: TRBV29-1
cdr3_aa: CSVGGTRDSPYEQYF

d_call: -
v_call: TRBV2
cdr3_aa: CAFCHQRGGGEAREQYF

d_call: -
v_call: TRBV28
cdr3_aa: CASRKPEGAGNTPSYNEQFF

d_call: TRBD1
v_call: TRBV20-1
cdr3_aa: CSADGQGILYTEAFF

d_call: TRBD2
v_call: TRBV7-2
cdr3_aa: CASRAAGTSGRGGSYNEQFF

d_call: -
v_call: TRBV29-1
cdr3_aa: CSVEWGAGYTF

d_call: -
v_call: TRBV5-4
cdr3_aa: CASSLQGLDEQFF

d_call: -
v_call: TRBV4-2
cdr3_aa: CASSQVGGRYYEQYF

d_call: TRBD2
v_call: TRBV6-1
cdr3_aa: CASSEVPAGGITDTQYF

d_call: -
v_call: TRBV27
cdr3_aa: CASSPTPIVGLTLNEQFF

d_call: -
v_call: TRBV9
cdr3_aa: CASSAGDSKNIQYF

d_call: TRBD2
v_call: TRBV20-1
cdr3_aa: CSAIDGLAGEQFF

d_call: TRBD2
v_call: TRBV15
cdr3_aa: CATSSAGAGPTYNEQFF

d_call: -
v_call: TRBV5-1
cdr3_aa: CASSLADRNYEQYF

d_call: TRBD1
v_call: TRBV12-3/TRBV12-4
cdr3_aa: CASSPYRGTSTEAFF